The subject of this entry is one TCR beta chain. The protocol was immunoSEQ multiplex PCR, while the TCRdb copy is restricted to in-frame clones and leaves out a portion. The repertoire holds a few hundred thousand clones, about nine tenths seen once, with less than 5% in the top ten. These data are taken from a study of blood T cell repertoires in COVID-19. Study information: PBMCs, B-cell-depleted T cells, or T cells provided the cDNA or gDNA that made up the material.

CDR1 and CDR2 (germline): SGHDN, FVKESK. V gave up 0 bases and J gave up 3 bases, with 5 bases separating them. The CDR3 is 13 amino acids. This clonotype originated in a woman aged 60-70 years with COVID-19, enrolled during active disease. The rearrangement links TRBV14 to TRBJ1-1; D call uncertain. The material sequenced was peripheral blood. The CDR3 DNA reads TGTGCCAGCAGCCAAGACTTTGACACTGAAGCTTTCTTT. Its translation: CASSQDFDTEAFF.